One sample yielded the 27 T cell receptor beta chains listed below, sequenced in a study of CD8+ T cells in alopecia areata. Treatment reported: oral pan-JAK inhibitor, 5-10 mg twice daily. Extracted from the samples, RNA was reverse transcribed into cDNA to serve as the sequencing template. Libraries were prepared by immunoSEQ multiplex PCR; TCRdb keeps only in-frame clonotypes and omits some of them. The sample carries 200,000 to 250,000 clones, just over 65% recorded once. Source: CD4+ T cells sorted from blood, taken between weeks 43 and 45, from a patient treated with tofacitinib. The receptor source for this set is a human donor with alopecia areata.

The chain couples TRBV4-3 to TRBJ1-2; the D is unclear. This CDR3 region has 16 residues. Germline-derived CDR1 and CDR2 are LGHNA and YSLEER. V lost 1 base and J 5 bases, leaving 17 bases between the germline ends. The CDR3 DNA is TGCGCCAGCAGCCAAGTGGCGGTCTTCTCCGATTATGGCTACACCTTC. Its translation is CASSQVAVFSDYGYTF.

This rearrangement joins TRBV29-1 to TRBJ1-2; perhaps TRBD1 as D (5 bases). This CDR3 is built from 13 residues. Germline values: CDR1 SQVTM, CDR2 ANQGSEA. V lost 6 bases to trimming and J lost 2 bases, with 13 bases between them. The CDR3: CSVGGVLNYGYTF. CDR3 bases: TGCAGCGTGGGGGGGGTCCTGAACTATGGCTACACCTTC.

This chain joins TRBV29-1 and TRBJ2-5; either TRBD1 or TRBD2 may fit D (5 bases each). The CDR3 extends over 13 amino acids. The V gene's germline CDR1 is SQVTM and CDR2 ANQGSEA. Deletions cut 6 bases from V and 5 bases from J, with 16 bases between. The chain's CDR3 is CSVGHPRGETQYF. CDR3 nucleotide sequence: TGCAGCGTCGGACATCCTCGCGGGGAGACCCAGTACTTC.

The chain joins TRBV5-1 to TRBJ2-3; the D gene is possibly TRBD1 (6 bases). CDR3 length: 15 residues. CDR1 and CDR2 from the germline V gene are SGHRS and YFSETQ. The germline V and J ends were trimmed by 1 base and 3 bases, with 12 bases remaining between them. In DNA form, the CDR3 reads TGCGCCAGCAGCTTGAGGGGGTACGAAACAGATACGCAGTATTTT. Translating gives CASSLRGYETDTQYF.

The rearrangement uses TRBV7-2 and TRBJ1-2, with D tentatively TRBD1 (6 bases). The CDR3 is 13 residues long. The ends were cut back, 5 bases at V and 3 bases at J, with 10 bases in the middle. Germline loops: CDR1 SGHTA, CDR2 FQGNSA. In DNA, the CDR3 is TGTGCCAGCAGCCCACAGGGAGACTATGGCTACACCTTC. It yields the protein CASSPQGDYGYTF.

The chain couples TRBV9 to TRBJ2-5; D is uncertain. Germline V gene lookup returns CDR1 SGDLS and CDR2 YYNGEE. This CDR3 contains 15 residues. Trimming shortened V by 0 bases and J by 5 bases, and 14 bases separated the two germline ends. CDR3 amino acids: CASSVGGASMETQYF. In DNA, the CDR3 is TGTGCCAGCAGCGTAGGTGGTGCCTCAATGGAGACCCAGTACTTC.

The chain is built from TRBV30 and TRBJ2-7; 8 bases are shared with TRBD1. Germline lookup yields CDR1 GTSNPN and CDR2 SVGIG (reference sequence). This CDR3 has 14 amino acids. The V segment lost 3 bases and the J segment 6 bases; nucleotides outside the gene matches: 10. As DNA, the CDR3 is TGTGCCTGGAGACAACCGGGACAGGTCTTCGAGCAGTACTTC. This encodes CAWRQPGQVFEQYF.

The CDR3 sequence is CAWSVTGVSGNTIYF. The CDR3 region has the DNA TGTGCCTGGAGCGTCACAGGAGTCTCTGGAAACACCATATATTTT. The chain couples TRBV30 to TRBJ1-3, with a possible D match to TRBD1 (5 bases). Trimming removed 3 bases from V and 0 bases from J, with 12 bases in between. In germline, CDR1 is GTSNPN, CDR2 SVGIG (reference sequence). The CDR3 has 15 residues.

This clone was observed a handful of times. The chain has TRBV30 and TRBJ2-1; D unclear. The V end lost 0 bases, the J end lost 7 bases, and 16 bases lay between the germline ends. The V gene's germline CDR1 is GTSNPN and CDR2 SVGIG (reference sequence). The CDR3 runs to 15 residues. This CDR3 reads CAWSVRAKYGNEQFF. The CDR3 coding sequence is TGTGCCTGGAGTGTAAGAGCGAAGTATGGGAATGAGCAGTTCTTC.

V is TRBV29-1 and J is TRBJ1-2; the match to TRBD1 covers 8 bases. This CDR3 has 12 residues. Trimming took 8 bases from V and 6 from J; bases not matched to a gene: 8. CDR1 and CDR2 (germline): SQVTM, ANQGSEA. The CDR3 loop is CSLQDRVDGYTF. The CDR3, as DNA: TGCAGCCTACAGGACAGGGTTGATGGCTACACCTTC.

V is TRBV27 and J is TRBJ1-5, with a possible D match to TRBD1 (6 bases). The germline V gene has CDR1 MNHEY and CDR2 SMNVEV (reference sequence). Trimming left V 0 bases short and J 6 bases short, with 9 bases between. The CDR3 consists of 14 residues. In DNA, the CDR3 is TGTGCCAGCAGTTTATCCCCAGGGGTTCAGCCCCAGCATTTT. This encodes CASSLSPGVQPQHF.

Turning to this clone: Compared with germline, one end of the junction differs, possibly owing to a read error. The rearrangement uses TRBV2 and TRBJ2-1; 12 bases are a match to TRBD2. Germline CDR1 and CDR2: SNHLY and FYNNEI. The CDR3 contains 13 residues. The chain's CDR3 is CASNQGRLAGAVF. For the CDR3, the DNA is TGTGCCAGCAACCAAGGTAGACTAGCGGGGGCGGTCTTC.

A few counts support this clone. CDR3 nucleotides: TGCAGCGTTCACAGAGAGGGTGAGAACACAGATACGCAGTATTTT. It yields the protein CSVHREGENTDTQYF. The chain uses TRBV29-1 and TRBJ2-3; perhaps TRBD2 as D (5 bases). The ends were cut back, 5 bases at V and 2 bases at J, with 17 bases in the middle. Per germline, CDR1 SQVTM and CDR2 ANQGSEA. The CDR3 spans 15 residues.

This CDR3 reads CASSPGSTDTQYF. The CDR3 coding sequence is TGTGCCAGCAGCCCAGGGAGCACAGATACGCAGTATTTT. This sequence joins TRBV11-2 and TRBJ2-3, with a tentative D call TRBD1 (5 bases). V gave up 5 bases and J gave up 0 bases, with 6 bases separating them. This CDR3 has 13 residues. Germline-derived CDR1 and CDR2 are SGHAT and FQNNGV.

The CDR3 DNA is TGTGCCAGCAGCTTGGACCCTAAGGGTGAAGCTTTCTTT. Translated: CASSLDPKGEAFF. This chain links TRBV7-6 with TRBJ1-1; D gene uncertain. There are 13 residues in the CDR3. V shed 3 bases and J shed 7 bases, with 12 bases lying between them. The germline V gene encodes CDR1 SGHVS and CDR2 FNYEAQ.

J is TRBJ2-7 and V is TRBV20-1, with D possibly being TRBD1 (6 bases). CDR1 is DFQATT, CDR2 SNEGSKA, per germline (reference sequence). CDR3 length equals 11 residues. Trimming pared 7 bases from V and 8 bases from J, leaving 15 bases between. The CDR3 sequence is CSVHKQGKQYF. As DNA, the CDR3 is TGCAGTGTCCACAAACAGGGAAAGCAGTACTTC.

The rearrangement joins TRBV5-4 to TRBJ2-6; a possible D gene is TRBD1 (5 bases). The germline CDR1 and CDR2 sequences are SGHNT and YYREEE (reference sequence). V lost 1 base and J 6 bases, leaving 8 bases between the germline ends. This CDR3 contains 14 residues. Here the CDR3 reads CASSLNRMANVLTF. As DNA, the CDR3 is TGTGCCAGCAGCTTGAACAGGATGGCCAACGTCCTGACTTTC.

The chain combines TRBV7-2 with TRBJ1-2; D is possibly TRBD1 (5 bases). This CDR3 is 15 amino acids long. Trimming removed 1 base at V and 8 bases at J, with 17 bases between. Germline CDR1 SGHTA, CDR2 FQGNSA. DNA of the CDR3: TGTGCCAGCAGCTTAGAGGGGTGGTCAGGGTTAGGCTACACCTTC. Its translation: CASSLEGWSGLGYTF. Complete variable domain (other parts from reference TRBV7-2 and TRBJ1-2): GAGVSQSPSNKVTEKGKDVELRCDPISGHTALYWYRQSLGQGLEFLIYFQGNSAPDKSGLPSDRFSAERTGGSVSTLTIQRTQQEDSAVYLCASSLEGWSGLGYTFGSGTRLTVV.

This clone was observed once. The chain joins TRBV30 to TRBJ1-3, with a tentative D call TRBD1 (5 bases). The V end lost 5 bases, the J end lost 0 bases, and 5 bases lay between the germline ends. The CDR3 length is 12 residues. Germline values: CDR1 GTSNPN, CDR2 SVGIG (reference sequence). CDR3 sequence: CAWDSSGNTIYF. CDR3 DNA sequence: TGTGCCTGGGACAGCTCTGGAAACACCATATATTTT.

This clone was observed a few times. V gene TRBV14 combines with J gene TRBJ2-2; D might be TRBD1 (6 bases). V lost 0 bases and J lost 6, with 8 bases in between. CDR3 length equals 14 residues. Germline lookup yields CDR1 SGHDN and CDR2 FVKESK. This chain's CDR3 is CASSQEYRAGELFF. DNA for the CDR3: TGTGCCAGCAGCCAAGAGTACAGGGCCGGGGAGCTGTTTTTT.

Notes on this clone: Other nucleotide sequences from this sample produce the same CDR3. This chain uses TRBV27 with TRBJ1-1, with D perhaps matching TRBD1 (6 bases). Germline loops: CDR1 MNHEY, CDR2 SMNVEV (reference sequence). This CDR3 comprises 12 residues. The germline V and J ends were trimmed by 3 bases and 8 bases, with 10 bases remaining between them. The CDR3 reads CASSFDGGEAFF. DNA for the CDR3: TGTGCCAGCAGTTTCGACGGGGGCGAAGCTTTCTTT.

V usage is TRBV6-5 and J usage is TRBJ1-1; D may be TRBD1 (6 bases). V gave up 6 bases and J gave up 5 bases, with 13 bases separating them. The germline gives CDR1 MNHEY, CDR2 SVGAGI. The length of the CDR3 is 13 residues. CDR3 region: CASREQGWTEAFF. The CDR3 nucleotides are TGTGCCAGCAGGGAACAGGGATGGACTGAAGCTTTCTTT.

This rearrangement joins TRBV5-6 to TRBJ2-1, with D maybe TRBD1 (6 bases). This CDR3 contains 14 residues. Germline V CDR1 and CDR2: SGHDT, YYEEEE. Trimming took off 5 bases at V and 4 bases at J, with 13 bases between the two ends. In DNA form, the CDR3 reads TGTGCCAGCAGGAAAGGACAGCCTTACAATGAGCAGTTCTTC. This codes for CASRKGQPYNEQFF.

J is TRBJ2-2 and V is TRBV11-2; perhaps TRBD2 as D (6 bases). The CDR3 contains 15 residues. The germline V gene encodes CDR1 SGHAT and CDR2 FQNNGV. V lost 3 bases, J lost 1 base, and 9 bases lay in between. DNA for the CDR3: TGTGCCAGCAGCTTTTGGAGGGAGAACACCGGGGAGCTGTTTTTT. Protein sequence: CASSFWRENTGELFF.

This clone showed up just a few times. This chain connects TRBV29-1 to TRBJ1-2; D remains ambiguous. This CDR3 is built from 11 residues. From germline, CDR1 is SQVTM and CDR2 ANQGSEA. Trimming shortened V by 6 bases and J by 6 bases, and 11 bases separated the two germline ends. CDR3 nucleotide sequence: TGCAGCGTCTCTTTCGGAGATGGCTACACCTTC. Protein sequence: CSVSFGDGYTF. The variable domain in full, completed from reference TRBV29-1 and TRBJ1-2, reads SAVISQKPSRDICQRGTSLTIQCQVDSQVTMMFWYRQQPGQSLTLIATANQGSEATYESGFVIDKFPISRPNLTFSTLTVSNMSPEDSSIYLCSVSFGDGYTFGSGTRLTVV.

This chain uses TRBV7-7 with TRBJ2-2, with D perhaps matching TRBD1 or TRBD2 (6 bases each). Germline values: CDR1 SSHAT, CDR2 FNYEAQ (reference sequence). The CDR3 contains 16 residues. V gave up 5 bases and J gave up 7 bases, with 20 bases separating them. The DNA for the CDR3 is TGTGCCAGCAGCCCTAACTCGGGGGCGATCATCGGGGAGCTGTTTTTT. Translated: CASSPNSGAIIGELFF.

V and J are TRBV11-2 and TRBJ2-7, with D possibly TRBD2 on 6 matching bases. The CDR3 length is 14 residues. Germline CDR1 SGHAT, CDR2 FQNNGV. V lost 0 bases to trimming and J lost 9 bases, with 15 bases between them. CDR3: CASSLDRGTKVQYF. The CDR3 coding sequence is TGTGCCAGCAGCTTAGATCGGGGGACGAAGGTGCAGTACTTC.